The present T cell receptor (beta chain) was sequenced within a study of blood T cell repertoires in COVID-19. CDR1 and CDR2 from the germline V gene are LNHDA and SQIVND (reference sequence). V shed 3 bases and J shed 0 bases, with 14 bases lying between them. The CDR3 is 16 amino acids. Profiling relied on immunoSEQ multiplex PCR, and the TCRdb table lists in-frame clones only, not all of them. Among some 60,000 clones, roughly 84% were seen once, and the ten largest hold 10%. The TCR was taken from a man aged 45 to 65 with COVID-19, enrolled during active disease. Sequencing input: peripheral blood. The V and J genes are TRBV19 and TRBJ1-2; no clear D gene. The CDR3 coding sequence is TGTGCCAGTAGTATTGATCTCATTCCAGCTAACTATGGCTACACCTTC. Translation gives CASSIDLIPANYGYTF.